This T cell receptor (beta chain) was identified in a study of T cell responses to AZD1222 COVID-19 vaccine. Study observations and caveats: Among vaccine-associated CD4 TCRs, coverage spanned spike, with dominance at 160-218 and 743-854.

Trimming removed 4 bases at V and 5 bases at J, with 13 bases between. Per germline, CDR1 SGDLS and CDR2 YYNGEE. The CDR3 has 14 residues. This clone was recorded a few times. Its antigen is unknown. Profiled with immunoSEQ multiplex PCR; TCRdb holds only in-frame clones, not every one. The data contain about 130,000 clones, 89% of them singletons. This rearrangement joins TRBV9 to TRBJ1-5; D is perhaps TRBD1 (6 bases). The sequences come from peripheral blood, collected on day 0 of AZD1222 vaccination. The source is an adult in good health. The CDR3 loop is CASSYTGTDQPQHF. In DNA, the CDR3 is TGTGCCAGCAGCTATACAGGGACTGATCAGCCCCAGCATTTT.